Below, 24 T cell receptor beta chains from the same sample are listed, as sequenced in a study of high-grade serous ovarian cancer treatment subgroups. Tumor samples were taken before definitive surgery or chemotherapy. Sequencing was performed with immunoSEQ multiplex PCR; in TCRdb, only in-frame clones are kept and a portion is missing. The sample has thousands of clones; approximately 71% are singletons. The specimen was tumor tissue. Receptors originate from a human donor with high-grade serous ovarian cancer.

This clone was seen once. The rearrangement uses TRBV6-4 and TRBJ2-3; D perhaps matches TRBD2 (6 bases). V was cut by 9 bases and J by 1 base, with 23 bases left in between. Germline CDR1 and CDR2: MRHNA and SNTAGT. The CDR3 length is 17 residues. The CDR3 coding sequence is TGTGCCAGGTTAACCGGGACTCTCCGTCTATGCACAGATACGCAGTATTTT. This encodes CARLTGTLRLCTDTQYF.

The V call is TRBV6-6, the J call TRBJ1-2; TRBD1 aligns across 7 bases. Germline CDR1 is MNHNY and CDR2 is SVGAGI (reference sequence). The CDR3 totals 15 residues. V gave up 5 bases and J gave up 5 bases; unmatched junction bases: 11. The CDR3 nucleotides read TGTGCCAGCAGTATATCGACAGGGCTCGCGTATGGCTACACCTTC. It specifies CASSISTGLAYGYTF.

The chain employs TRBV19 and TRBJ1-5; TRBD1 matches 7 bases. Germline assignment: CDR1 LNHDA and CDR2 SQIVND (reference sequence). The V segment lost 11 bases and the J segment 6 bases; nucleotides outside the gene matches: 7. This CDR3 is 12 amino acids long. The DNA for the CDR3 is TGTGCCTCACAGGGGCAGGGTCAGCCCCAGCATTTT. Protein product: CASQGQGQPQHF.

By proportion, this clone is medium-sized. V usage is TRBV19 and J usage is TRBJ2-7; 12 bases agree with TRBD2. The length of the CDR3 is 14 residues. V lost 3 bases, J lost 3 bases, and 0 bases stayed unmatched. Germline lookup yields CDR1 LNHDA and CDR2 SQIVND (reference sequence). DNA of the CDR3: TGTGCCAGTAGTATGACTAGCGGGAGCTACGAGCAGTACTTC. Translating it yields CASSMTSGSYEQYF.

On this clone itself: A far larger clone is one nucleotide away, so this likely arose from a read error. The gene calls are TRBV5-4 and TRBJ1-3; no reliable D call. V was cut by 4 bases and J by 0 bases, with 8 bases left in between. The CDR3 has 14 amino acids. From germline, CDR1 is SGHNT and CDR2 YYREEE (reference sequence). This CDR3 is CASSPSPSGNTIYF. The CDR3 DNA reads TGTGCCAGCAGCCCAAGTCCCTCTGGAAACACCATATATTTT.

The CDR3 spells CASRRDRGNNEQFF. The CDR3 nucleotides are TGTGCCAGCAGACGCGACAGGGGAAACAATGAGCAGTTCTTC. The chain couples TRBV6-4 to TRBJ2-1, with 8 positions matching TRBD1. The CDR3 is 14 residues long. V was pared by 6 bases and J by 5 bases, with 6 bases of the junction left unmatched. The germline V gene encodes CDR1 MRHNA and CDR2 SNTAGT.

The chain combines TRBV4-1 with TRBJ2-7, with D possibly TRBD2 on 6 matching bases. Trimming stripped 0 bases from V and 6 bases from J, with 15 bases between. From germline, CDR1 is MGHRA and CDR2 YSYEKL. The CDR3 has 15 amino acids. CDR3 sequence (DNA): TGCGCCAGCAGCCAAGAACAGAGGAGGGGAGCCGAGCAGTACTTC. This codes for CASSQEQRRGAEQYF.

The chain recombines TRBV7-3 with TRBJ2-1; 8 nucleotides agree with TRBD2. The length of the CDR3 is 18 residues. Per germline, CDR1 SGHTA and CDR2 FQGTGA. The junction had 10 bases not matched to a gene; V was cut back by 0 bases and J by 3 bases. The CDR3 DNA sequence: TGTGCCAGCAGCTTAACCGGATTTCCGGGGGGGAGCTACAATGAGCAGTTCTTC. This gives the protein CASSLTGFPGGSYNEQFF.

This chain joins TRBV7-2 and TRBJ1-3, with no clear D. The ends were cut back, 2 bases at V and 9 bases at J, with 11 bases in the middle. Germline V gene data show CDR1 as SGHTA and CDR2 as FQGNSA. CDR3 length: 13 residues. The CDR3 here is CASSLFRPSTIYF. CDR3 bases: TGTGCCAGCAGCTTATTCCGGCCAAGCACCATATATTTT.

The chain uses TRBV7-8 and TRBJ2-7, with D tentatively TRBD1 (6 bases). V was cut by 6 bases and J by 2 bases, with 17 bases left in between. Germline lookup yields CDR1 SGHVS and CDR2 FQNEAQ. The CDR3 totals 15 residues. The CDR3 protein is CASREQQGPAYEQYF. The DNA of the CDR3 is TGTGCCAGCAGAGAGCAACAGGGCCCGGCCTACGAGCAGTACTTC.

The gene calls are TRBV5-6 and TRBJ1-1, with 8 bases fitting TRBD1. The CDR3 is 12 amino acids. Germline V gives CDR1 SGHDT, CDR2 YYEEEE. With 4 bases clipped from V and 6 bases from J, the junction kept 2 bases outside the gene matches. Written as DNA, the CDR3 is TGTGCCAGCAGCCGCAGGGGGCCTGAAGCTTTCTTT. Its translation is CASSRRGPEAFF. Filled out from reference TRBV5-6 and TRBJ1-1, the complete variable domain reads DAGVTQSPTHLIKTRGQQVTLRCSPKSGHDTVSWYQQALGQGPQFIFQYYEEEERQRGNFPDRFSGHQFPNYSSELNVNALLLGDSALYLCASSRRGPEAFFGQGTRLTVV.

The chain has TRBV7-9 and TRBJ1-1; tentative D call: TRBD1 (6 bases). This CDR3 has 13 residues. Germline CDR1 reads SEHNR; CDR2 reads FQNEAQ (reference sequence). Trimming cost V 5 bases and J 4 bases, with 11 bases left between them. The CDR3 nucleotides read TGTGCCAGCAGCCCCACAGGGTCCACTGAAGCTTTCTTT. This translates into CASSPTGSTEAFF.

The chain is built from TRBV18 and TRBJ2-5; 11 nucleotides agree with TRBD1. Germline values: CDR1 KGHSH, CDR2 LQKENI. V trimming: 3 bases; J trimming: 5 bases; junction bases outside the gene matches: 5. The CDR3 is made up of 15 amino acids. The DNA for the CDR3 is TGTGCCAGCTCACCGGGACAGGGGGTGAGCGAGACCCAGTACTTC. Translated: CASSPGQGVSETQYF.

V and J are TRBV19 and TRBJ1-1, with unresolved D. CDR1 and CDR2 (germline): LNHDA, SQIVND (reference sequence). V dropped 3 bases and J dropped 1 base, with 3 bases sitting between them. This CDR3 has 12 amino acids. In DNA, the CDR3 is TGTGCCAGTAGTATTAGGAACACTGAAGCTTTCTTT. It specifies CASSIRNTEAFF.

The J gene is TRBJ2-3, the V gene TRBV2; no firm D call. Germline V CDR1 and CDR2: SNHLY, FYNNEI. With 6 bases removed from V and 2 bases from J, the gap between germline ends came to 12 bases. CDR3 length equals 14 residues. CDR3 sequence: CASSPIVLTDTQYF. In DNA, the CDR3 is TGTGCCAGCAGCCCGATAGTCCTCACAGATACGCAGTATTTT.

To note about this clone: With a much larger clone just one base away, this may be a read error. The J gene is TRBJ1-2, the V gene TRBV10-3; no reliable D call. Germline V CDR1 and CDR2: ENHRY, SYGVKD. The CDR3 contains 13 residues. The DNA of the CDR3 is TGTGCCATCAAAAACGAACCTAACTATGGCCACACCTTC. Translation: CAIKNEPNYGHTF.

The chain employs TRBV7-9 and TRBJ2-5; D not resolved. Germline CDR1 reads SEHNR; CDR2 reads FQNEAQ (reference sequence). The CDR3 sequence is 12 residues long. V was cut by 5 bases and J by 4 bases, with 8 bases left in between. This chain's CDR3 is CASSERLETQYF. Here the CDR3 DNA reads TGTGCCAGCAGCGAAAGACTAGAGACCCAGTACTTC.

This clone has only a few counts. The rearrangement uses TRBV10-3 and TRBJ2-5; 13 positions agree with TRBD2. Germline V CDR1 and CDR2: ENHRY, SYGVKD. This CDR3 contains 17 residues. Unmatched junction bases numbered 3, after V lost 2 bases and J lost 0 bases. The CDR3, as DNA: TGTGCCATCAGTGAGCCGGGACTAGCGGGATACCAAGAGACCCAGTACTTC. It codes for CAISEPGLAGYQETQYF.

The genes are TRBV21-1 and TRBJ2-5; the table's D gene call, TRBD1, was not cross checked with the DNA. TRBV21-1 represents a pseudogene. The CDR3 runs 13 residues. The CDR3 sequence is CASSPEKGKTQYF. CDR3 nucleotide sequence: TGTGCCAGCAGCCCCGAGAAGGGGAAGACCCAGTACTTC.

This clone was observed a single time. The chain has TRBV10-3 and TRBJ2-5; 8 bases align to TRBD1. The J call may be incorrect, as the DNA end agrees better with TRBJ2-7. Germline V gene sequence: CDR1 ENHRY, CDR2 SYGVKD. The CDR3 length is 16 residues. The CDR3 loop is CAISEVGDRSSYEQYF. DNA for the CDR3: TGTGCCATCAGTGAAGTGGGGGACAGGAGCTCCTACGAGCAGTACTTC.

The chain carries TRBV25-1 and TRBJ1-4; 7 bases map to TRBD1. The V gene's germline CDR1 is MGHDK and CDR2 SYGVNS. V was clipped by 4 bases and J by 10 bases; unmatched bases: 3. The CDR3 spans 12 residues. DNA of the CDR3: TGTGCCAGCAGTGGTACAGGGGTAAAACTGTTTTTT. It specifies CASSGTGVKLFF.

The CDR3 reads CASTRDRSTDTQYF. CDR3 bases: TGCGCCAGCACTCGGGATCGTAGCACAGATACGCAGTATTTT. The chain employs TRBV5-1 and TRBJ2-3; weak D call: TRBD2 (5 bases). This CDR3 is 14 amino acids long. Trimming removed 6 bases from V and 0 bases from J, with 11 bases in between. Looked up from germline, CDR1 is SGHRS and CDR2 is YFSETQ.

The chain has TRBV6-6 and TRBJ2-3; possibly TRBD2 for D (6 bases). The germline CDR1 and CDR2 sequences are MNHNY and SVGAGI (reference sequence). Trimming took off 2 bases at V and 1 base at J, with 10 bases between the two ends. There are 15 residues in the CDR3. CDR3 protein: CASSYGASGTDTQYF. The CDR3 DNA is TGTGCCAGCAGTTACGGGGCTAGCGGCACAGATACGCAGTATTTT.

This clone was picked up one time. This chain uses TRBV5-1 with TRBJ1-5, with 10 positions matching TRBD1. V shed 5 bases, J shed 4 bases, and the junction held 6 bases outside the gene matches. This CDR3 has 15 amino acids. Germline lookup yields CDR1 SGHRS and CDR2 YFSETQ. This chain's CDR3 is CASSTTGGTNQPQHF. In DNA form, the CDR3 reads TGCGCCAGCAGTACGACAGGGGGCACGAATCAGCCCCAGCATTTT.